The 29 T cell receptor beta chains in this list originate from one sample, sequenced in a study of T cells in Graves' hyperthyroidism and ophthalmopathy. What was amplified from RNA transcripts were TCR beta CDR3 regions. First-round RT-PCR with HTBI primers amplified the TCR CDR3 region. MiXCR, run by TCRdb on the multiplex PCR reads, gives a single entry per CDR3 protein. The sample yields hundreds of thousands of distinct CDR3 sequences, over 13% seen once. The source material was blood. The receptors come from a man aged 50 to 59 with Graves' ophthalmopathy.

The chain employs TRBV7-8 and TRBJ2-1; 7 bases fit TRBD2. The germline CDR1 and CDR2 sequences are SGHVS and FQNEAQ. Trimming at V came to 5 bases and at J to 2 bases, leaving 6 bases not matched to a gene. The CDR3 consists of 15 residues. CDR3 protein: CASSLRSGTYNEQFF. CDR3 coding DNA: TGTGCCAGCAGCCTCCGCAGCGGGACCTACAATGAGCAGTTCTTC.

This rearrangement joins TRBV29-1 to TRBJ2-5; D gene ambiguous. CDR3 length: 12 residues. In germline, CDR1 is SQVTM, CDR2 ANQGSEA. Trimming left V 5 bases short and J 5 bases short, with 12 bases between. CDR3 in amino acids: CSVSRAMETQYF. The CDR3 DNA reads TGCAGCGTTTCACGGGCAATGGAGACCCAGTACTTC. The complete variable domain, with remaining parts taken from reference TRBV29-1 and TRBJ2-5, reads SAVISQKPSRDICQRGTSLTIQCQVDSQVTMMFWYRQQPGQSLTLIATANQGSEATYESGFVIDKFPISRPNLTFSTLTVSNMSPEDSSIYLCSVSRAMETQYFGPGTRLLVL.

This clonotype has ten or more counts. This sequence joins TRBV30 and TRBJ1-3; D remains ambiguous. This CDR3 has 12 residues. Trimming removed 5 bases from V and 8 bases from J, with 13 bases in between. CDR1 is GTSNPN, CDR2 SVGIG, per germline (reference sequence). As DNA, the CDR3 is TGTGCCTGGGCCTCCTGGCGGGACACCATATATTTT. Translated: CAWASWRDTIYF.

Ten or more counts support this clonotype. This sequence joins TRBV20-1 and TRBJ1-1; D may be TRBD1 (5 bases). The CDR3 is 12 residues long. V was cut by 3 bases and J by 7 bases, with 12 bases left in between. The germline gives CDR1 DFQATT, CDR2 SNEGSKA (reference sequence). CDR3 DNA sequence: TGCAGTGCTAGGAGCAGGGATTATGAAGCTTTCTTT. Translating gives CSARSRDYEAFF.

The table lists this clonotype with many counts. This chain joins TRBV3-1 and TRBJ1-2; 8 bases align to TRBD1. Trimming took 3 bases from V and 5 from J; bases not matched to a gene: 5. The CDR3 extends over 14 amino acids. Germline assignment: CDR1 LGHDT and CDR2 YNNKEL (reference sequence). The CDR3 loop is CASSHTDRGYGYTF. The CDR3 region has the DNA TGTGCCAGCAGCCATACTGACAGGGGATATGGCTACACCTTC.

This clonotype was counted at least ten times. Since the CDR3 does not end with the conserved phenylalanine or tryptophan, this likely comes from a read error. Because the CDR3's place on the DNA is in doubt, the DNA is left out and the CDR3 is given as listed by TCRdb. The rearrangement joins TRBV11-2 to TRBJ2-2; TRBD2, the table's D call, lacks a check against the DNA. CDR1 is SGHAT, CDR2 FQNNGV, per germline. The CDR3 is 16 amino acids in total, end residues counted. CDR3 region: CASSLIAGLYTGELFG.

The chain carries TRBV10-2 and TRBJ2-1; 7 bases line up with TRBD1. The V and J ends lost 7 bases and 7 bases, in that order; junction bases with no gene match: 7. The CDR3 has 13 residues. CDR1 and CDR2 from the germline V gene are WSHSY and SAAADI. CDR3 protein: CASTGDRGNEQFF. The CDR3 DNA follows: TGCGCCAGCACCGGGGACAGAGGGAATGAGCAGTTCTTC.

This clonotype was recorded at least ten times. CDR3 amino acids: CASSLQPNYGYTF. The CDR3 nucleotides are TGTGCCAGCAGTTTACAGCCTAACTATGGCTACACCTTC. The rearrangement uses TRBV12-3 or TRBV12-4 and TRBJ1-2; no reliable D call. The CDR3 consists of 13 residues. The ends were cut back, 2 bases at V and 0 bases at J, with 4 bases in the middle.

This clonotype was found many times. The rearrangement joins TRBV10-3 to TRBJ2-5; no reliable D call. The CDR3 totals 14 residues. In germline, CDR1 is ENHRY, CDR2 SYGVKD. V lost 6 bases and J 1 base, leaving 12 bases between the germline ends. In DNA form, the CDR3 reads TGTGCCATCAGCGAAACGCAGCGCCAAGAGACCCAGTACTTC. Translated: CAISETQRQETQYF.

This clonotype was found many times. The chain is built from TRBV28 and TRBJ1-2, with D unresolved. The germline CDR1 and CDR2 sequences are MDHEN and SYDVKM. V gave up 7 bases and J gave up 1 base, with 16 bases separating them. The CDR3 extends over 15 amino acids. For the CDR3, the DNA is TGTGCCAGCACGCGAGTACTGAGTAGTAACTATGGCTACACCTTC. Protein product: CASTRVLSSNYGYTF.

This clonotype came up a few times. V gene TRBV29-1 combines with J gene TRBJ2-3, with D possibly being TRBD1 (6 bases). CDR1 and CDR2 from the germline V gene are SQVTM and ANQGSEA. V lost 6 bases and J 5 bases, leaving 15 bases between the germline ends. CDR3 length: 13 amino acids. In nucleotides, the CDR3 is TGCAGCGTCGGGACATTCGAGGTAGATACGCAGTATTTT. As protein: CSVGTFEVDTQYF.

This clonotype occurred a few times. The chain recombines TRBV7-9 with TRBJ2-1; D is possibly TRBD2 (6 bases). Germline V gives CDR1 SEHNR, CDR2 FQNEAQ (reference sequence). V lost 2 bases and J 7 bases, leaving 18 bases between the germline ends. The CDR3 totals 16 residues. CDR3 sequence reads: CASSLRASVTGNEQFF. The CDR3 DNA is TGTGCCAGCAGCTTACGGGCTAGCGTAACGGGAAATGAGCAGTTCTTC.

This clonotype has a handful of counts. The chain is built from TRBV29-1 and TRBJ2-6; maybe TRBD2 (5 bases). Germline CDR1 reads SQVTM; CDR2 reads ANQGSEA. V was cut by 5 bases and J by 2 bases, with 7 bases left in between. The CDR3 spans 13 residues. As DNA, the CDR3 is TGCAGCGTTCCCGGGGCTGGGGCCAACGTCCTGACTTTC. It codes for CSVPGAGANVLTF.

A remark on this clonotype: A read error is possible here, since a much larger clone lies one base away. This rearrangement joins TRBV7-6 to TRBJ2-5; D is unclear. This CDR3 region has 11 residues. In germline, CDR1 is SGHVS, CDR2 FNYEAQ. CDR3 DNA: TGTGCCGGCAGACGACGAGAGACCCAGTACTTC. Residues: CAGRRRETQYF.

This clonotype has at least ten counts. The chain employs TRBV6-5 and TRBJ2-7; 7 nucleotides agree with TRBD2. The germline V gene has CDR1 MNHEY and CDR2 SVGAGI. The V segment lost 2 bases and the J segment 2 bases; nucleotides outside the gene matches: 9. This CDR3 contains 16 residues. As DNA, the CDR3 is TGTGCCAGCAGTTACCAGTTCGGGACTAACCCCTACGAGCAGTACTTC. Amino acids: CASSYQFGTNPYEQYF.

This clonotype showed up many times. The gene calls are TRBV18 and TRBJ1-1; D may be TRBD1 (6 bases). Germline CDR1 reads KGHSH; CDR2 reads LQKENI. V was trimmed by 0 bases and J by 2 bases, leaving 13 bases between them. This CDR3 region has 16 residues. This CDR3 is CASSPPQGRLNTEAFF. Written as DNA, the CDR3 is TGTGCCAGCTCACCACCTCAGGGGCGGCTAAACACTGAAGCTTTCTTT.

The genes are TRBV19 and TRBJ2-2, with 7 bases matching TRBD1. The CDR3 runs 16 residues. J gave up 4 bases and V 0 bases, and 5 bases lay outside the gene matches. Germline CDR1 is LNHDA and CDR2 is SQIVND (reference sequence). As DNA, the CDR3 is TGTGCCAGTAGTATAGATCAGACAGGGCCCACCGGGGAGCTGTTTTTT. Protein sequence: CASSIDQTGPTGELFF.

This clonotype was observed many times. This sequence joins TRBV18 and TRBJ1-1; perhaps TRBD1 as D (5 bases). The germline V gene has CDR1 KGHSH and CDR2 LQKENI. This CDR3 comprises 13 residues. V shed 4 bases and J shed 1 base, with 7 bases lying between them. The CDR3 sequence is CASSQTANTEAFF. CDR3 DNA sequence: TGTGCCAGCTCACAGACAGCGAACACTGAAGCTTTCTTT. The variable domain in full, with the rest retrieved from reference TRBV18 and TRBJ1-1, is NAGVMQNPRHLVRRRGQEARLRCSPMKGHSHVYWYRQLPEEGLKFMVYLQKENIIDESGMPKERFSAEFPKEGPSILRIQQVVRGDSAAYFCASSQTANTEAFFGQGTRLTVV.

The table lists this clonotype with many counts. This rearrangement joins TRBV13 to TRBJ2-1, with 7 bases fitting TRBD2. The V and J ends lost 2 bases and 7 bases, in that order; junction bases with no gene match: 8. Germline loops: CDR1 PRHDT, CDR2 FYEKMQ (reference sequence). The CDR3 has 15 amino acids. The CDR3 spells CASSLRRELGNEQFF. CDR3 bases: TGTGCCAGCAGCTTACGGCGGGAGTTGGGTAATGAGCAGTTCTTC.

As regards this clonotype: A clone one base away is much larger, so this may be a read error. This chain joins TRBV15 and TRBJ2-7, with a possible D match to TRBD2 (5 bases). The CDR3 loop spans 16 amino acids. The germline V and J ends were trimmed by 2 bases and 2 bases, with 16 bases remaining between them. CDR1 LNHNV and CDR2 YYDKDF come from the germline V gene (reference sequence). CDR3 amino acids: CATSRRTGGRTYEQYF. CDR3 sequence (DNA): TGTGCCACCAGCAGACGGACTGGCGGGCGTACCTACGAGCAGTACTTC.

The V call is TRBV6-2 or TRBV6-3, the J call TRBJ1-5; D is uncertain. Germline-derived CDR1 and CDR2 are MNHEY and SVGEGT. CDR3 length: 14 amino acids. The V end was cut by 5 bases, the J end by 0 bases, with 8 bases between. CDR3 region: CASSPGFSNQPQHF. DNA of the CDR3: TGTGCCAGCAGTCCGGGATTTAGCAATCAGCCCCAGCATTTT.

This chain joins TRBV7-2 and TRBJ2-5, with TRBD1 matching 10 bases. This CDR3 has 15 residues. The germline V gene has CDR1 SGHTA and CDR2 FQGNSA. Trimming cost V 7 bases and J 7 bases; bases outside gene matches: 12. The CDR3 region is CASTSRDRGSGTQYF. CDR3 nucleotides: TGTGCCAGCACTTCCCGGGACAGGGGATCAGGGACCCAGTACTTC.

This clonotype occurred many times. The V and J genes are TRBV9 and TRBJ1-6; a weak D match, TRBD1 (6 bases). This CDR3 is built from 14 residues. V lost 0 bases, J lost 6 bases, and 7 bases lay in between. Looked up from germline, CDR1 is SGDLS and CDR2 is YYNGEE. The CDR3 sequence is CASSVAGANSPLHF. The CDR3 DNA is TGTGCCAGCAGCGTAGCAGGGGCTAATTCACCCCTCCACTTT.

This clonotype was recorded many times. The chain combines TRBV30 with TRBJ1-5, with unresolved D. The CDR3 totals 15 residues. The germline V and J ends were trimmed by 1 base and 1 base, with 11 bases remaining between them. Germline CDR1 and CDR2: GTSNPN and SVGIG (reference sequence). The CDR3 is CAWSETGGSNQPQHF. CDR3 nucleotides: TGTGCCTGGAGTGAAACCGGCGGGAGCAATCAGCCCCAGCATTTT.

This clonotype was observed many times. V and J are TRBV5-6 and TRBJ2-5; 15 bases align to TRBD2. The CDR3 is 16 residues long. Germline V gene data show CDR1 as SGHDT and CDR2 as YYEEEE. The J segment lost 3 bases and the V segment lost 4 bases, leaving 4 bases of the junction unmatched. CDR3 in DNA: TGTGCCAGCAGCCCGGGACTAGCGGGAGGCGAAGAGACCCAGTACTTC. This encodes CASSPGLAGGEETQYF.

This clonotype was seen repeatedly, ten times or more. The V call is TRBV24-1, the J call TRBJ2-7; 7 bases map to TRBD1. With V trimmed by 5 bases and J by 5 bases, 8 bases remained unmatched. The germline gives CDR1 KGHDR, CDR2 SFDVKD. CDR3 length: 14 residues. For the CDR3, the DNA is TGTGCCACCAGTGGGCCGACAGGGCTTGACGAGCAGTACTTC. This gives the protein CATSGPTGLDEQYF.

This clonotype occurred many times. The chain carries TRBV5-6 and TRBJ1-5, with a tentative D call TRBD1 (5 bases). The CDR3 runs to 13 residues. The ends were cut back, 2 bases at V and 4 bases at J, with 7 bases in the middle. Per germline, CDR1 SGHDT and CDR2 YYEEEE. The chain's CDR3 is CASSFWGNQPQHF. CDR3 DNA: TGTGCCAGCAGCTTCTGGGGGAATCAGCCCCAGCATTTT.

This clonotype appeared many times. A junction end diverges from the germline sequence, so it may reflect a read error. This chain uses TRBV5-1 with TRBJ2-1, with D possibly called TRBD1 or TRBD2 (5 bases each). Germline lookup yields CDR1 SGHRS and CDR2 YFSETQ. There are 15 residues in the CDR3. The CDR3 reads CASSLAGSSYNEQFF. The CDR3, as DNA: TGTGCCAGCAGCTTAGCAGGGAGCTCCTACAATGAGCAGTTCTTC.

In this sample, this clonotype turned up many times. The gene calls are TRBV7-9 and TRBJ2-7, with D maybe TRBD2 (5 bases). CDR3 size: 14 residues. The V gene's germline CDR1 is SEHNR and CDR2 FQNEAQ (reference sequence). V lost 5 bases, J lost 4 bases, and 15 bases lay in between. DNA of the CDR3: TGTGCCAGCAGCCCAACGACACCGGGGTACGAGCAGTACTTC. This encodes CASSPTTPGYEQYF.